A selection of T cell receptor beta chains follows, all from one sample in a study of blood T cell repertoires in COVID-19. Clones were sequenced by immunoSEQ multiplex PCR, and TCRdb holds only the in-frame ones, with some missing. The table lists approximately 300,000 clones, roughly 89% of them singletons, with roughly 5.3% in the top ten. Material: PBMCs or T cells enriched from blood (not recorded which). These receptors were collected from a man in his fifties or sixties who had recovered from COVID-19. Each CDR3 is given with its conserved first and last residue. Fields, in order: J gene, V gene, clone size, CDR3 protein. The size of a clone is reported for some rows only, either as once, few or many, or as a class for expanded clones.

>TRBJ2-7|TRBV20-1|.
CSAESGPTVYF
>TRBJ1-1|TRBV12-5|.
CASGLRTGTEAFF
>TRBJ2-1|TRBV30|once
CAQKGGLF
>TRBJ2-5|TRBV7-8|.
CASSLRDGLAGVKTQYF
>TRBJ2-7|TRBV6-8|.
CASLSTYLSYEQYF
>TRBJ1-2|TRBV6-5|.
CASAPGLVNYGYTF
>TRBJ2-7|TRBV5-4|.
CASSLNRGYEQYF
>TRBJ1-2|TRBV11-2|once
CASSPGQGFEGYTF
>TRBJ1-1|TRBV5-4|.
CASSSAGGPRNTEAFF
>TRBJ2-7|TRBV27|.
CASSRLGLAGDEQYF
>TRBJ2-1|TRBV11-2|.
CASSEAATSGYNEQFF
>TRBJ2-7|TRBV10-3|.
CATRVADVSYEQYF
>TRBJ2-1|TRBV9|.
CASSVSSGPYNEQFF
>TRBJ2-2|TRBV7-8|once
CASSLGPYTGELFF
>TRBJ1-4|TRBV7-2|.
CASSFARTATNEKLFF
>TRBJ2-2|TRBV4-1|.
CASSQQANTGELFF
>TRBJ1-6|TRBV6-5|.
CASSYGAGNNSPLHF